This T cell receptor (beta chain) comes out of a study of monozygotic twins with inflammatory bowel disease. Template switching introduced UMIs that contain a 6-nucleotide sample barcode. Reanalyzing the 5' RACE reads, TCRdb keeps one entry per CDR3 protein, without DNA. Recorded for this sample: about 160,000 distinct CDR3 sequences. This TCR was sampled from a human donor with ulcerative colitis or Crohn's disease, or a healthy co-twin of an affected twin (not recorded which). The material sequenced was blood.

The CDR3 sequence is CASSPITSGANNEQFF. The chain is built from TRBV6-1 and TRBJ2-1; TCRdb's D call, TRBD2, is unchecked because there is no DNA. In germline, CDR1 is MNHNS, CDR2 SASEGT. The CDR3 runs 16 residues.